The 20 T cell receptor beta chains in this list originate from one sample, sequenced in a study of control samples from healthy donors and cancer patients. Measured with immunoSEQ multiplex PCR; TCRdb has only the in-frame clones, and not every one. The sample lists some 160,000 clones, 85% to 95% occurring once. Specimen: blood. The receptors shown here come from a woman between 40 and 55 years old in good health.

The chain employs TRBV19 and TRBJ1-3, with TRBD1 identical over 8 bases. Germline V gene lookup returns CDR1 LNHDA and CDR2 SQIVND (reference sequence). This CDR3 contains 16 residues. The J segment lost 3 bases and the V segment lost 3 bases, leaving 7 bases of the junction unmatched. Here the CDR3 DNA reads TGTGCCAGTAGTATCCTCGGGACAGGAGGTGGAAACACCATATATTTT. Translated: CASSILGTGGGNTIYF.

The V and J genes are TRBV5-5 and TRBJ1-6; the match to TRBD1 covers 7 bases. Germline CDR1 SGHKS, CDR2 YYEKEE (reference sequence). The CDR3 runs 17 residues. V trimming: 1 base; J trimming: 10 bases; junction bases outside the gene matches: 14. The CDR3 bases are TGTGCCAGCAGCTTGATCCCCCCGGGACAGTTTTTGTCACCCCTCCACTTT. As protein: CASSLIPPGQFLSPLHF.

The chain is built from TRBV6-2 or TRBV6-3 and TRBJ1-5; 9 nucleotides match TRBD1. V lost 6 bases to trimming and J lost 7 bases; unmatched junction nucleotides: 7. The germline V gene encodes CDR1 MNHEY and CDR2 SVGEGT. This CDR3 spans 14 amino acids. CDR3 protein: CASRPTGGSQPQHF. DNA for the CDR3: TGTGCCAGCAGACCTACAGGGGGCAGCCAGCCCCAGCATTTT.

The CDR3: CASSPARFFVNTIYF. In DNA, the CDR3 is TGTGCCAGCAGCCCCGCCAGGTTTTTCGTGAACACCATATATTTT. The V gene is TRBV3-1 (or the pseudogene TRBV3-2), the J gene TRBJ1-3, with D hard to call. V was clipped by 4 bases and J by 7 bases, with 17 bases between them. The length of the CDR3 is 15 residues. CDR1 LGHDT and CDR2 YNNKEL come from the germline V gene (reference sequence).

The rearrangement links TRBV27 to TRBJ1-2; D is unclear. V lost 2 bases, J lost 1 base, and 8 bases lay in between. The CDR3 contains 14 residues. Germline V lookup: CDR1 MNHEY, CDR2 SMNVEV (reference sequence). CDR3 amino acids: CASSLDASNYGYTF. The CDR3 nucleotides are TGTGCCAGCAGTTTAGACGCAAGTAACTATGGCTACACCTTC.

This sequence joins TRBV2 and TRBJ2-6; D call uncertain. Trimming pared 3 bases from V and 4 bases from J, leaving 10 bases between. The length of the CDR3 is 15 residues. CDR1 and CDR2 from the germline V gene are SNHLY and FYNNEI. In DNA form, the CDR3 reads TGTGCCAGCAGTGAGTGGGGTACCGGGGCCAACGTCCTGACTTTC. Amino acids: CASSEWGTGANVLTF.

The chain is built from TRBV6-5 and TRBJ1-1; 9 nucleotides match TRBD1. The CDR3 contains 12 residues. Per germline, CDR1 MNHEY and CDR2 SVGAGI. V lost 6 bases to trimming and J lost 11 bases; unmatched junction nucleotides: 7. CDR3 DNA sequence: TGTGCCAGCAGCTCAGCCGGGACAGGGGCTTTCTTT. Amino acid sequence: CASSSAGTGAFF.

This sequence joins TRBV7-3 and TRBJ2-6, with 7 nucleotides matching TRBD2. Trimming removed 2 bases from V and 3 bases from J; junction bases left unmatched: 16. The germline CDR1 and CDR2 sequences are SGHTA and FQGTGA. The CDR3 is 20 amino acids. CDR3 DNA: TGTGCCAGCAGCTTAGGGGGGGGACCCCGCCGGCTTCTTGGGGCCAACGTCCTGACTTTC. This encodes CASSLGGGPRRLLGANVLTF.

The genes are TRBV19 and TRBJ2-7; D gene ambiguous. The CDR3 spans 14 residues. Germline V gene sequence: CDR1 LNHDA, CDR2 SQIVND (reference sequence). Between the trimmed V and J ends, which lost 5 bases and 0 bases, there was a span of 11 bases. The CDR3 reads CASSPAASSYEQYF. CDR3 sequence (DNA): TGTGCCAGTAGTCCGGCGGCAAGCTCCTACGAGCAGTACTTC.

Here the CDR3 reads CATQGGSTDTQYF. The CDR3 bases are TGTGCCACTCAAGGGGGAAGCACAGATACGCAGTATTTT. The chain joins TRBV10-3 to TRBJ2-3; TRBD1 might be the D (6 bases). The V end lost 10 bases, the J end lost 0 bases, and 11 bases lay between the germline ends. Looked up from germline, CDR1 is ENHRY and CDR2 is SYGVKD. The CDR3 loop spans 13 amino acids.

The chain has TRBV5-1 and TRBJ2-3; D call uncertain. From germline, CDR1 is SGHRS and CDR2 YFSETQ. There are 14 residues in the CDR3. Between the trimmed V and J ends, which lost 0 bases and 0 bases, there was a span of 5 bases. CDR3 nucleotides: TGCGCCAGCAGCTTGGACCCTAGCACAGATACGCAGTATTTT. This encodes CASSLDPSTDTQYF.

CDR3 sequence: CASSEQGSAYEQYF. In DNA, the CDR3 is TGCGCCAGCAGCGAACAGGGGAGTGCCTACGAGCAGTACTTC. The chain uses TRBV5-1 and TRBJ2-7; 7 bases line up with TRBD1. CDR1 and CDR2 from the germline V gene are SGHRS and YFSETQ. The CDR3 consists of 14 residues. The V and J ends lost 4 bases and 2 bases, in that order; junction bases with no gene match: 6.

The CDR3 here is CASSLVGEGYGYTF. The DNA for the CDR3 is TGTGCCAGCAGCTTAGTGGGGGAGGGGTATGGCTACACCTTC. The chain uses TRBV7-2 and TRBJ1-2; D perhaps matches TRBD1 (5 bases). Germline-derived CDR1 and CDR2 are SGHTA and FQGNSA. With 1 base removed from V and 5 bases from J, the gap between germline ends came to 11 bases. The CDR3 contains 14 residues.

This clone was seen just once. This chain uses TRBV27 with TRBJ1-1, with D tentatively TRBD1 (5 bases). Germline CDR1 MNHEY, CDR2 SMNVEV (reference sequence). The CDR3 is 16 residues long. V lost 3 bases and J lost 4, with 18 bases in between. CDR3 bases: TGTGCCAGCAGTTTCGGGGGGGGAGGGCTTGGCACTGAAGCTTTCTTT. Translated: CASSFGGGGLGTEAFF.

The V and J genes are TRBV30 and TRBJ2-7; tentatively, D is TRBD2 (5 bases). Trimming shortened V by 3 bases and J by 9 bases, and 15 bases separated the two germline ends. The CDR3 length is 12 residues. Germline lookup yields CDR1 GTSNPN and CDR2 SVGIG (reference sequence). The CDR3 here is CAWSPSGLGQYF. The CDR3 region has the DNA TGTGCCTGGAGCCCCAGCGGCCTAGGGCAGTACTTC.

CDR3 protein: CASSLAGSYNEQFF. The CDR3 coding sequence is TGTGCCAGCAGCTTAGCTGGGTCCTACAATGAGCAGTTCTTC. This chain connects TRBV7-9 to TRBJ2-1; D uncertain. The CDR3 sequence is 14 residues long. Germline V gene data show CDR1 as SEHNR and CDR2 as FQNEAQ (reference sequence). V lost 0 bases and J lost 1, with 4 bases in between.

The chain employs TRBV6-1 and TRBJ1-1; 7 nucleotides match TRBD1. Losses at the gene ends were 2 bases for V and 7 bases for J; bases not matched to a gene: 7. CDR3 length equals 14 residues. Per germline, CDR1 MNHNS and CDR2 SASEGT. DNA of the CDR3: TGTGCCAGCAGTGAAAGTGGGACAGCTTTTGAAGCTTTCTTT. Amino acids: CASSESGTAFEAFF.

The chain uses TRBV7-2 and TRBJ2-4; D gene unclear. CDR3 size: 13 residues. V was shortened by 6 bases and J by 3 bases, with 9 bases between the two germline ends. The V gene's germline CDR1 is SGHTA and CDR2 FQGNSA. The CDR3 sequence: CASSIASKNIQYF. CDR3 coding DNA: TGTGCCAGCAGTATCGCTAGCAAAAACATTCAGTACTTC.

The sample holds one count of this clone. V gene TRBV5-4 combines with J gene TRBJ1-3; 9 bases are shared with TRBD1. Germline V CDR1 and CDR2: SGHNT, YYREEE (reference sequence). After removal of 5 bases from V and 0 bases from J, the junction contained 9 bases not matched to a gene. This CDR3 has 17 residues. The CDR3 loop is CASSTPGTGSSGNTIYF. Here the CDR3 DNA reads TGTGCCAGCAGTACACCCGGGACAGGGAGCTCTGGAAACACCATATATTTT.

The V and J genes are TRBV9 and TRBJ2-7, with 9 bases that match TRBD1. V shed 4 bases and J 2 bases; nucleotides not matched to a gene: 4. Germline lookup yields CDR1 SGDLS and CDR2 YYNGEE. The CDR3 runs 14 residues. In DNA, the CDR3 is TGTGCCAGCAGCATCGGACAGGGGACCTACGAGCAGTACTTC. Protein product: CASSIGQGTYEQYF. Full variable domain (rest looked up from reference TRBV9 and TRBJ2-7): DSGVTQTPKHLITATGQRVTLRCSPRSGDLSVYWYQQSLDQGLQFLIQYYNGEERAKGNILERFSAQQFPDLHSELNLSSLELGDSALYFCASSIGQGTYEQYFGPGTRLTVT.